This T cell receptor beta chain is from a study of CD8+CD57+ T cells in acquired aplastic anemia (dated by TCRdb to the late 2010s). Context from the whole study: Extracted DNA from sorted CD4+ and CD8+ cells averaged about 2.9 ug, ranging from about 0.17 to 30 ug. CD8+CD57+ expansion was defined as a frequency above the mean frequency observed in healthy subjects. What the study reported, not specific to this receptor: Twenty-nine CD8+ CDR3 sequences were found in both patients and controls but appeared to be highly expressed in patients and within the immunodominant clones of the patients. Between patients and healthy controls, no significant difference in CD8+ Simpson's diversity was found (P=0.060).

This clonotype was seen only once. Its specific antigen is unknown. No qualities accompany the bases; no much larger clone lies one base away. A single read is weak support. Genomic DNA served as template for TCR beta VDJ combination and CDR3 sequence profiling. An Illumina HiSeq 2000 was used for TCR repertoire sequencing. Per the original workflow: TRBV/TRBJ rearrangement plots, CDR3 size and DJ length profiles, and Simpson's diversity index were used to evaluate the repertoires. The most abundant DNA sequence in the deep sequencing data was taken as the immunodominant clone. CDR3 amino acid sequences were screened for sharing across subjects and were compared with published repertoires and the VDJdb database. The public reads were quality trimmed at Q25 with fastp and then assembled into clones with MiXCR by TCRdb, keeping productive beta chains. A single entry per CDR3 protein holds the most common genes and DNA from its merged rows. TCRdb, rather than the study authors, made the V and J calls. The sample data list 160,000 or so distinct CDR3 sequences, and under 55% of these were observed just once. The top ten hold about 3% of the sample.

Flow cytometry had shown CD8+CD57+ cell expansion in the patients selected for sequencing. Every patient had a diagnosis of severe acquired aplastic anemia based on International Study of Aplastic Anemia and Agranulocytosis and Camitta criteria. No therapy had been received by the patients at the time of blood sampling. TCR repertoires of sorted CD4+ and CD8+ blood T cells from severe aplastic anemia patients and healthy subjects were deep-sequenced in the study. Patients were enrolled in the USA under clinicaltrials.gov protocols 00001620, 01623167, 00001397, 00071045, 00081523 and 00961064. Ficoll-Paque density gradient centrifugation was used to isolate peripheral blood mononuclear cells. Before DNA extraction, CD4+ and CD8+ T cells were sorted by FACS or by magnetic beads. For this chain, trimming is 6 bases at the V end and 0 bases at the J end, and the number of junction bases without a gene match is 14. The germline V gene (reference sequence) sets CDR1 to DFQATT and CDR2 to SNEGSKA. Reading from cysteine to phenylalanine, the CDR3 counts 19 amino acids. Only CDR3 DNA remains: 57 bases, in frame from the first base.

In this chain, TRBV20-1 is recombined with TRBJ2-3; 14 of the junction bases match TRBD2. The source of this sequence is a human donor with aplastic anemia. The specimen sequenced was sorted CD4+, CD8+, or CD8+CD57+ T cells (not recorded which) from PBMCs. The base sequence is TGCAGTGCCAACTCGCTCTATGGGACTAGCGGGAGTAGCACAGATACGCAGTATTTT. Its translation reads: CSANSLYGTSGSSTDTQYF.